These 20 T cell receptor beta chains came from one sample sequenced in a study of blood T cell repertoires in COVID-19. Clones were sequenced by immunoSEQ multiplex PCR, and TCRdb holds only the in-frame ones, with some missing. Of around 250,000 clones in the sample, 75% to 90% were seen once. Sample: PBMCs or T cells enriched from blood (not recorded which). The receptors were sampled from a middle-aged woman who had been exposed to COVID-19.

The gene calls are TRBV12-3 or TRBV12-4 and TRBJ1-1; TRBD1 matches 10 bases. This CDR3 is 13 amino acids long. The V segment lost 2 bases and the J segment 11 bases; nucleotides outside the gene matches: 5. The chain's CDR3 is CASSLRQGAGAFF. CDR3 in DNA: TGTGCCAGCAGTTTAAGACAGGGGGCTGGGGCTTTCTTT.

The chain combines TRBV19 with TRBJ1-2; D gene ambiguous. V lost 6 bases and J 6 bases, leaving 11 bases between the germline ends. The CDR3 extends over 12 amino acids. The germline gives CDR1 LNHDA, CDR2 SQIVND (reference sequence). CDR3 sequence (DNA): TGTGCCAGTAGGTGGGAGGGAAATGGCTACACCTTC. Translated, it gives CASRWEGNGYTF. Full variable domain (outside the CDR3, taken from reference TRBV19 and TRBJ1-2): DGGITQSPKYLFRKEGQNVTLSCEQNLNHDAMYWYRQDPGQGLRLIYYSQIVNDFQKGDIAEGYSVSREKKESFPLTVTSAQKNPTAFYLCASRWEGNGYTFGSGTRLTVV.

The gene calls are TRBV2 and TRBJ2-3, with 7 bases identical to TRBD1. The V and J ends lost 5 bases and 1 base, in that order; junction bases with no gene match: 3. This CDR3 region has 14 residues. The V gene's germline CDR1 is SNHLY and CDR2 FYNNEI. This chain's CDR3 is CASSRDRGTDTQYF. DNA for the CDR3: TGTGCCAGCAGTAGGGACAGAGGCACAGATACGCAGTATTTT. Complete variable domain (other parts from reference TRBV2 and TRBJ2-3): EPEVTQTPSHQVTQMGQEVILRCVPISNHLYFYWYRQILGQKVEFLVSFYNNEISEKSEIFDDQFSVERPDGSNFTLKIRSTKLEDSAMYFCASSRDRGTDTQYFGPGTRLTVL.

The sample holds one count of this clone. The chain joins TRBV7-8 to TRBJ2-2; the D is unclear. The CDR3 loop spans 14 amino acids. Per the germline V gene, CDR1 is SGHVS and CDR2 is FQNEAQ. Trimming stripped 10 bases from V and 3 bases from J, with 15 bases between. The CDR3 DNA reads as TGTGCCATCCCCCTCTATCTTGACACCGGGGAGCTGTTTTTT. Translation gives CAIPLYLDTGELFF.

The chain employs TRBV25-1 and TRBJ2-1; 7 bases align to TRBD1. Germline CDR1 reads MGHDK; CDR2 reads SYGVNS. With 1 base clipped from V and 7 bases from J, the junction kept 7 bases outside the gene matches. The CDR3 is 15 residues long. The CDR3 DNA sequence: TGTGCCAGCAGTGAATCAGGGGGTGATCGGAATGAGCAGTTCTTC. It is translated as CASSESGGDRNEQFF.

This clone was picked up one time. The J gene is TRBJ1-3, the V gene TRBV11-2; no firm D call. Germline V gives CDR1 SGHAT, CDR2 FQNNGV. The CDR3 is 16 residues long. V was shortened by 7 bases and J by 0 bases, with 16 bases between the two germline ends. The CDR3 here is CASTLAPVNSGNTIYF. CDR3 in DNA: TGTGCCAGCACCTTGGCACCAGTGAACTCTGGAAACACCATATATTTT.

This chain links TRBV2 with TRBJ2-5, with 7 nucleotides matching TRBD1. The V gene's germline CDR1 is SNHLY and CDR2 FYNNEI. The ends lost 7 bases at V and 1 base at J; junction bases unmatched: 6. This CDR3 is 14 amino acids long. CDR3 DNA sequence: TGTGCCAGCACCCTTGACAGGGCCCAAGAGACCCAGTACTTC. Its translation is CASTLDRAQETQYF. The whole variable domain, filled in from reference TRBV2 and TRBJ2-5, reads EPEVTQTPSHQVTQMGQEVILRCVPISNHLYFYWYRQILGQKVEFLVSFYNNEISEKSEIFDDQFSVERPDGSNFTLKIRSTKLEDSAMYFCASTLDRAQETQYFGPGTRLLVL.

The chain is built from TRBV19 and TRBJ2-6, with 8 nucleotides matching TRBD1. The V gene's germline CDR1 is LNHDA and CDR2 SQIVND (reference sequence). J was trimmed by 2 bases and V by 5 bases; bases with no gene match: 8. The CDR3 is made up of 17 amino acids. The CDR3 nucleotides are TGTGCCAGTAGTGCTAGGACAGGGCAGACTGGGGCCAACGTCCTGACTTTC. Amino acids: CASSARTGQTGANVLTF.

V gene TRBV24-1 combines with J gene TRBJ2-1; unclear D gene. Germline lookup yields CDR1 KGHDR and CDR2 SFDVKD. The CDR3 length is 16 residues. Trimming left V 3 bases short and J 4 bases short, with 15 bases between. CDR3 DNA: TGTGCCACCAGTGATCCCGGCGCGTCGGGTTACAATGAGCAGTTCTTC. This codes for CATSDPGASGYNEQFF.

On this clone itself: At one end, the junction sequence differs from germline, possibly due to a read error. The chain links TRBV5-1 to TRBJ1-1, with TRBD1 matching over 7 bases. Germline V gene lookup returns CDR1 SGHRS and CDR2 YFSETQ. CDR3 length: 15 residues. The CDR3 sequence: CASSLAPGTVTEAFF. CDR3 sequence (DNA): TGTGCCAGCAGCTTGGCCCCCGGGACAGTTACTGAAGCTTTCTTT.

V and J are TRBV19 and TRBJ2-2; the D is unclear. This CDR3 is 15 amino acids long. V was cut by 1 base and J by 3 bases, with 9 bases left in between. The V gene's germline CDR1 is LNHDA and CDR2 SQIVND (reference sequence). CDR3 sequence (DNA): TGTGCCAGTAGTATAGTATGGCCCGACACCGGGGAGCTGTTTTTT. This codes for CASSIVWPDTGELFF.

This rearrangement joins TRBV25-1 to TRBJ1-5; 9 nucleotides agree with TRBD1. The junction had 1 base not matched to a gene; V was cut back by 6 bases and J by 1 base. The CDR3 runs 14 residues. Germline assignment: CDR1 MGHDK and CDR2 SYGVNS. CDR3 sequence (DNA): TGTGCCAGCAGCGGACAGGGGAGCAATCAGCCCCAGCATTTT. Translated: CASSGQGSNQPQHF.

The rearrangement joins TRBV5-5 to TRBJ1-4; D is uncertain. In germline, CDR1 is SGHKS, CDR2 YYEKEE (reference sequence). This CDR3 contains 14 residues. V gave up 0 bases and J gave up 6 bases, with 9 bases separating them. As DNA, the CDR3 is TGTGCCAGCAGCTTGGCGACCGGGGATGAAAAACTGTTTTTT. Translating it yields CASSLATGDEKLFF.

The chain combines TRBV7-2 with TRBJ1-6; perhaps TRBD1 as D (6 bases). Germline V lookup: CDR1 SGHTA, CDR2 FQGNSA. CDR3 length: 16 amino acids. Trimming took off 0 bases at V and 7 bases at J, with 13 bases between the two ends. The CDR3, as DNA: TGTGCCAGCAGCTTAGCGGCAGGGGCCCCAAATTCACCCCTCCACTTT. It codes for CASSLAAGAPNSPLHF.

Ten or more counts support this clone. CDR3 amino acids: CASSSSGGFTPDTQYF. DNA for the CDR3: TGCGCCAGCAGCTCGAGCGGGGGGTTCACCCCAGATACGCAGTATTTT. V and J are TRBV5-1 and TRBJ2-3; TRBD2 matches 9 bases. Germline CDR1 SGHRS, CDR2 YFSETQ. With V trimmed by 3 bases and J by 4 bases, 9 bases remained unmatched. The CDR3 consists of 16 residues.

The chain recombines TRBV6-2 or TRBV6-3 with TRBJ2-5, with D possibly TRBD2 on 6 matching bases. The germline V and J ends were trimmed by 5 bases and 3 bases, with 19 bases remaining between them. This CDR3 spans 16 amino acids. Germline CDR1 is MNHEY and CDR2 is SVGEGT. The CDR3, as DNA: TGTGCCAGCAGTGGTTTGCGGGGCGAGAGGGAAGAGACCCAGTACTTC. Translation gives CASSGLRGEREETQYF.

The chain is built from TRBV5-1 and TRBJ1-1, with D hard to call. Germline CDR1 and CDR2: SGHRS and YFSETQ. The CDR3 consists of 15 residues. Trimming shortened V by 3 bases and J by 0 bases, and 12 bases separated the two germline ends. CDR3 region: CASSSTRGLNTEAFF. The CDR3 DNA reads TGCGCCAGCAGCTCAACGAGAGGGCTGAACACTGAAGCTTTCTTT.

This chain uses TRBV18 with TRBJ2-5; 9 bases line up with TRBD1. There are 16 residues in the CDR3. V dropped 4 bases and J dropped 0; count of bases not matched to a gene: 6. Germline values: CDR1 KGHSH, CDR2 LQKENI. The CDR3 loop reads CASSLTDRGHQETQYF. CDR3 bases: TGTGCCAGCTCACTAACGGACAGGGGCCACCAAGAGACCCAGTACTTC.

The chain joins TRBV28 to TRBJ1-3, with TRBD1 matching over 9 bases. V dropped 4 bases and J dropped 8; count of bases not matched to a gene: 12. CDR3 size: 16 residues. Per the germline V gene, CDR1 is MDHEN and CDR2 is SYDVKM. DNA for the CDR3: TGTGCCAGCAGTTCCGTTAATACAGGGGGCTGGGACACCATATATTTT. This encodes CASSSVNTGGWDTIYF.

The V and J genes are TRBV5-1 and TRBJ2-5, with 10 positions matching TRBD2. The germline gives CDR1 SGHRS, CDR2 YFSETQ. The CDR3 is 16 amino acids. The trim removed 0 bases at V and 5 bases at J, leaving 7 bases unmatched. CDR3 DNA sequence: TGCGCCAGCAGCTTGGTGTCTAGCGGGGGAGTTGAGACCCAGTACTTC. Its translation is CASSLVSSGGVETQYF.